This T cell receptor (beta chain) was identified in a study of blood T cell repertoires in COVID-19. The CDR3 extends over 18 amino acids. Looked up from germline, CDR1 is LGHDT and CDR2 is YNNKEL (reference sequence). V shed 1 base, J shed 5 bases, and the junction held 12 bases outside the gene matches. This clone was observed once. Assay: immunoSEQ multiplex PCR; the TCRdb copy retains only in-frame clones and omits some. The sample holds roughly 160,000 clones, roughly 84% seen once. The V gene is TRBV3-1 (or the pseudogene TRBV3-2), the J gene TRBJ2-1; 9 nucleotides align to TRBD2. Sequenced: peripheral blood. This receptor was identified in a woman aged 60-70 years with acute or convalescent COVID-19. CDR3 in amino acids: CASSQGGSLAGRHNEQFF. The CDR3, as DNA: TGTGCCAGCAGCCAAGGGGGGAGCCTAGCGGGGCGTCACAATGAGCAGTTCTTC.